This passage covers 8 T cell receptor beta chains from one sample sequenced in a study of cytomegalovirus exposure and HLA in healthy donors. The PCR made use of 60 Vbeta and 13 Jbeta primers. Measured with immunoSEQ multiplex PCR; TCRdb has only the in-frame clones, and not every one. The sample records about 190,000 clones, about 86% being singletons. The sequencing input was PBMCs. The receptors come from a woman in her 30s in good health and CMV-seronegative.

The rearrangement uses TRBV6-5 and TRBJ1-4; TRBD1 might be the D (5 bases). CDR1 and CDR2 from the germline V gene are MNHEY and SVGAGI. This CDR3 spans 16 amino acids. Trimming took 2 bases from V and 4 from J, leaving 14 bases between them. CDR3 nucleotide sequence: TGTGCCAGCAGTTACGGGGTTTATAGGGGTAATGAAAAACTGTTTTTT. Protein: CASSYGVYRGNEKLFF.

The chain carries TRBV10-1 and TRBJ2-5, with TRBD2 matching over 7 bases. The V gene's germline CDR1 is WNHNN and CDR2 SYGVQD (reference sequence). The V gene end was trimmed by 2 bases and the J gene end by 5 bases; junction bases not matched to a gene: 5. CDR3 length: 14 amino acids. CDR3 region: CASSEAGVGETQYF. The CDR3 nucleotides read TGCGCCAGCAGTGAGGCGGGGGTCGGGGAGACCCAGTACTTC.

The chain joins TRBV11-2 to TRBJ2-1, with TRBD2 identical over 10 bases. V was pared by 5 bases and J by 6 bases, with 7 bases of the junction left unmatched. CDR3 length: 15 residues. From germline, CDR1 is SGHAT and CDR2 FQNNGV. DNA for the CDR3: TGTGCCAGCAGCAATAGCGGGAGGCCCCTCAATGAGCAGTTCTTC. This codes for CASSNSGRPLNEQFF. Based on the CDR3 plus reference TRBV11-2 and TRBJ2-1, the full variable domain is EAGVAQSPRYKIIEKRQSVAFWCNPISGHATLYWYQQILGQGPKLLIQFQNNGVVDDSQLPKDRFSAERLKGVDSTLKIQPAKLEDSAVYLCASSNSGRPLNEQFFGPGTRLTVL.

The chain is built from TRBV27 and TRBJ1-6, with a tentative D call TRBD1 (6 bases). Trimming took 3 bases from V and 4 from J, leaving 10 bases between them. Per germline, CDR1 MNHEY and CDR2 SMNVEV (reference sequence). The CDR3 loop spans 15 amino acids. The CDR3 nucleotides are TGTGCCAGCAGTTTTGTAGGGGGATATAATTCACCCCTCCACTTT. Amino acids: CASSFVGGYNSPLHF.

CDR3 amino acids: CASSLLGAHYEQYF. The DNA for the CDR3 is TGTGCCAGCAGTTTATTGGGGGCCCACTACGAGCAGTACTTC. The chain carries TRBV28 and TRBJ2-7, with D possibly matching TRBD1 (6 bases). CDR1 is MDHEN and CDR2 is SYDVKM in the germline V gene. This CDR3 contains 14 residues. Trimming removed 1 base from V and 3 bases from J, with 10 bases in between. The variable domain in full, completed from reference TRBV28 and TRBJ2-7, reads DVKVTQSSRYLVKRTGEKVFLECVQDMDHENMFWYRQDPGLGLRLIYFSYDVKMKEKGDIPEGYSVSREKKERFSLILESASTNQTSMYLCASSLLGAHYEQYFGPGTRLTVT.

This clone was detected a few times. The chain employs TRBV6-5 and TRBJ2-7, with a weak D call TRBD2 (5 bases). CDR1 MNHEY and CDR2 SVGAGI come from the germline V gene. V shed 5 bases and J shed 6 bases, with 14 bases lying between them. There are 13 residues in the CDR3. The CDR3 loop is CASSTGLLGEQYF. Written as DNA, the CDR3 is TGTGCCAGCAGTACTGGACTCCTCGGCGAGCAGTACTTC.

The chain uses TRBV14 and TRBJ2-7, with D possibly matching TRBD1 (5 bases). Germline V gene lookup returns CDR1 SGHDN and CDR2 FVKESK. This CDR3 spans 16 amino acids. V lost 2 bases and J lost 3, with 17 bases in between. The chain's CDR3 is CASSQWQGSAYYEQYF. Here the CDR3 DNA reads TGTGCCAGCAGCCAATGGCAGGGATCGGCTTACTACGAGCAGTACTTC.

The CDR3 protein is CASSLARGTGGVATNEKLFF. CDR3 DNA: TGTGCCAGCAGCTTAGCGCGCGGGACAGGGGGAGTTGCAACTAATGAAAAACTGTTTTTT. V gene TRBV7-8 combines with J gene TRBJ1-4, with 11 bases identical to TRBD1. This CDR3 region has 20 residues. V lost 0 bases, J lost 0 bases, and 9 bases stayed unmatched. Germline assignment: CDR1 SGHVS and CDR2 FQNEAQ.